These 21 T cell receptor beta chains were all obtained from the same sample, sequenced in a study of T cells in Graves' hyperthyroidism and ophthalmopathy. Amplification yielded TCR beta CDR3 regions, with RNA transcripts as the source. TCR CDR3 regions were first amplified by RT-PCR with HTBI primers. TCRdb re-analysed the multiplex PCR reads in MiXCR, keeping a single row per CDR3 protein. Of under 650,000 distinct CDR3 sequences detected, 15% to 20% appear once; the ten largest clones hold around 3.9%. The sample comprised blood. These receptors were obtained from a woman in her thirties with Graves' hyperthyroidism.

This clonotype was seen more than once but under ten times. The chain is built from TRBV3-1 and TRBJ2-7; 10 bases are shared with TRBD2. V was pared by 1 base and J by 4 bases, with 4 bases of the junction left unmatched. CDR3 length equals 15 residues. Germline loops: CDR1 LGHDT, CDR2 YNNKEL (reference sequence). The CDR3 DNA reads as TGTGCCAGCAGCCAAGCCGGACTAGCGGCTTACGAGCAGTACTTC. Translated, it gives CASSQAGLAAYEQYF.

This clonotype came up a few times. The chain is built from TRBV14 and TRBJ1-1; D gene ambiguous. Between the trimmed V and J ends, which lost 4 bases and 5 bases, there was a span of 17 bases. Germline CDR1 reads SGHDN; CDR2 reads FVKESK. The CDR3 extends over 15 amino acids. The CDR3 reads CASSPNLMRETEAFF. For the CDR3, the DNA is TGTGCCAGCAGCCCCAATCTGATGCGGGAGACTGAAGCTTTCTTT.

This clonotype was seen at least ten times. V is TRBV24-1 and J is TRBJ1-5, with 7 bases identical to TRBD1. This CDR3 is built from 17 residues. Germline V gene lookup returns CDR1 KGHDR and CDR2 SFDVKD. The ends lost 0 bases at V and 3 bases at J; junction bases unmatched: 7. The CDR3 nucleotides read TGTGCCACCAGTGATTTGGGGAGGGGGCGTCTCAATCAGCCCCAGCATTTT. It translates to CATSDLGRGRLNQPQHF.

As concerns this clonotype: Given a much more abundant clone one base away, this may be a read error. The chain employs TRBV3-1 and TRBJ1-2, with D uncertain. The CDR3 sequence is 15 residues long. Germline V gene lookup returns CDR1 LGHDT and CDR2 YNNKEL (reference sequence). DNA of the CDR3: TGTGCCAGCAGCCACGGGATACACAACAACTATAGCTACACCTTC. This translates into CASSHGIHNNYSYTF.

The chain uses TRBV4-1 and TRBJ1-1; a weak D match, TRBD1 (6 bases). The ends were cut back, 5 bases at V and 1 base at J, with 17 bases in the middle. Germline V gene sequence: CDR1 MGHRA, CDR2 YSYEKL. CDR3 length equals 16 residues. CDR3 coding DNA: TGCGCCAGCAGCTCCGGGGGGGGGCGAGGGAACACTGAAGCTTTCTTT. Its protein product is CASSSGGGRGNTEAFF.

This CDR3 is CASSSFLPLHF. Here the CDR3 DNA reads TGTGCCAGCTCTAGCTTCCTACCCCTCCACTTT. V and J are TRBV9 and TRBJ1-6; D not resolved. This CDR3 has 11 amino acids. Germline lookup yields CDR1 SGDLS and CDR2 YYNGEE. The germline V and J ends were trimmed by 7 bases and 12 bases, with 11 bases remaining between them.

This clonotype was detected only a few times. The chain combines TRBV6-4 with TRBJ1-1; a weak D match, TRBD1 (6 bases). Germline loops: CDR1 MRHNA, CDR2 SNTAGT. The CDR3 is 14 amino acids. V was shortened by 0 bases and J by 10 bases, with 15 bases between the two germline ends. The CDR3, as DNA: TGTGCCAGCAGTGACTCAAAGGGGGTGCTTTCAGCTTTCTTT. This encodes CASSDSKGVLSAFF.

The V gene is TRBV6-5, the J gene TRBJ1-6; the match to TRBD1 covers 7 bases. CDR3 size: 15 residues. Germline lookup yields CDR1 MNHEY and CDR2 SVGAGI. After removal of 0 bases from V and 6 bases from J, the junction contained 2 bases not matched to a gene. CDR3 DNA: TGTGCCAGCAGTTACTCGGGACAGCTTAATTCACCCCTCCACTTT. It is translated as CASSYSGQLNSPLHF.

As for this clonotype: This may stem from a read error, because a much larger clone lies one nucleotide away. DNA for the CDR3: TGTGCCAGCAGCCTCCTTAGGCGTGGCTCCTACGAGCAGTACTTC. This codes for CASSLLRRGSYEQYF. The chain combines TRBV27 with TRBJ2-7, with unresolved D. The CDR3 contains 15 residues. Germline CDR1 and CDR2: MNHEY and SMNVEV (reference sequence). V was clipped by 6 bases and J by 0 bases, with 15 bases between them.

This clonotype was detected ten times or more. This chain joins TRBV12-5 and TRBJ1-1; D unresolved. Between the trimmed V and J ends, which lost 3 bases and 8 bases, there was a span of 10 bases. CDR1 and CDR2 from the germline V gene are LGHNT and FRNRAP. This CDR3 is 12 amino acids long. For the CDR3, the DNA is TGTGCTAGTGGTTTATTAGGGCTGGAAGCTTTCTTT. It is translated as CASGLLGLEAFF.

This clonotype was counted many times. V is TRBV5-1 and J is TRBJ2-7, with D perhaps matching TRBD1 (5 bases). Germline CDR1 is SGHRS and CDR2 is YFSETQ. CDR3 length equals 13 residues. Trimming pared 5 bases from V and 3 bases from J, leaving 12 bases between. For the CDR3, the DNA is TGCGCCAGCAGAGGGGATTGGAACTACGAGCAGTACTTC. Protein sequence: CASRGDWNYEQYF.

This clonotype was counted a few times. The rearrangement joins TRBV5-6 to TRBJ1-5; 7 bases agree with TRBD1. The CDR3 spans 14 residues. Trimming at V came to 7 bases and at J to 0 bases, leaving 4 bases not matched to a gene. CDR1 is SGHDT, CDR2 YYEEEE, per germline. As DNA, the CDR3 is TGTGCCAGCGGGACAGATGGTAGCAATCAGCCCCAGCATTTT. Its translation: CASGTDGSNQPQHF.

This clonotype was counted between two and nine times. The J gene is TRBJ1-1, the V gene TRBV4-1, with D tentatively TRBD1 (5 bases). V was trimmed by 4 bases and J by 2 bases, leaving 11 bases between them. CDR1 is MGHRA, CDR2 YSYEKL, per germline. CDR3 length: 14 residues. The CDR3, as DNA: TGCGCCAGCAGCCCTAGAAGGGGTAACACTGAAGCTTTCTTT. Protein sequence: CASSPRRGNTEAFF.

This clonotype has a count of ten or more. The chain employs TRBV6-5 and TRBJ2-7, with TRBD2 matching 7 bases. The CDR3 loop spans 14 amino acids. Per the germline V gene, CDR1 is MNHEY and CDR2 is SVGAGI. The ends lost 2 bases at V and 2 bases at J; junction bases unmatched: 3. The CDR3 spells CASSYRGRAYEQYF. Here the CDR3 DNA reads TGTGCCAGCAGTTACCGGGGGAGGGCCTACGAGCAGTACTTC.

At least ten counts were recorded for this clonotype. V gene TRBV28 combines with J gene TRBJ1-5; D remains ambiguous. The germline CDR1 and CDR2 sequences are MDHEN and SYDVKM. V was shortened by 6 bases and J by 2 bases, with 14 bases between the two germline ends. The CDR3 extends over 15 amino acids. This CDR3 reads CASSPAVQGNQPQHF. The CDR3 nucleotides are TGTGCCAGCAGCCCCGCGGTTCAGGGCAATCAGCCCCAGCATTTT.

There are many counts of this clonotype. The V gene is TRBV11-2, the J gene TRBJ2-5, with D hard to call. The CDR3 loop spans 14 amino acids. The germline V gene encodes CDR1 SGHAT and CDR2 FQNNGV. V was pared by 1 base and J by 1 base, with 7 bases between. Here the CDR3 reads CASSLGYIQETQYF. CDR3 sequence (DNA): TGTGCCAGCAGCTTAGGGTACATCCAAGAGACCCAGTACTTC.

There are many counts of this clonotype. The rearrangement joins TRBV18 to TRBJ2-5; weak D call: TRBD2 (5 bases). The CDR3 sequence is 15 residues long. Germline loops: CDR1 KGHSH, CDR2 LQKENI. The V end was cut by 0 bases, the J end by 5 bases, with 13 bases between. CDR3: CASSPPEAAGETQYF. Here the CDR3 DNA reads TGTGCCAGCTCACCACCGGAGGCGGCTGGGGAGACCCAGTACTTC.

This clonotype was observed at least ten times. The chain recombines TRBV20-1 with TRBJ2-5; D not resolved. The germline V gene encodes CDR1 DFQATT and CDR2 SNEGSKA (reference sequence). The length of the CDR3 is 10 residues. V lost 7 bases to trimming and J lost 3 bases, with 6 bases between them. The CDR3 reads CSGFKETQYF. DNA of the CDR3: TGCAGTGGGTTCAAAGAGACCCAGTACTTC.

This clonotype appeared many times. This chain connects TRBV27 to TRBJ2-1; the match to TRBD1 covers 9 bases. The CDR3 has 14 amino acids. Germline CDR1 MNHEY, CDR2 SMNVEV (reference sequence). V lost 7 bases to trimming and J lost 1 base; unmatched junction nucleotides: 2. This chain's CDR3 is CASIDRGSYNEQFF. CDR3 in DNA: TGTGCCAGCATAGACAGGGGGTCCTACAATGAGCAGTTCTTC.

The genes are TRBV27 and TRBJ1-5; D uncertain. This CDR3 spans 16 amino acids. V was shortened by 2 bases and J by 0 bases, with 11 bases between the two germline ends. Per the germline V gene, CDR1 is MNHEY and CDR2 is SMNVEV (reference sequence). The CDR3 bases are TGTGCCAGCAGTTTAACGGCCCCGGCTAGCAATCAGCCCCAGCATTTT. Amino acid sequence: CASSLTAPASNQPQHF.

This clonotype was picked up many times. The V gene is TRBV19, the J gene TRBJ1-1, with D unresolved. The CDR3 has 14 amino acids. Germline CDR1 is LNHDA and CDR2 is SQIVND (reference sequence). Trimming pared 4 bases from V and 1 base from J, leaving 10 bases between. The DNA of the CDR3 is TGTGCCAGTAGTAAATCCCGGGAGAACACTGAAGCTTTCTTT. This encodes CASSKSRENTEAFF.